The rows below give T cell receptor beta chains drawn from one sample of a study of blood T cell repertoires in COVID-19. Measured with immunoSEQ multiplex PCR; TCRdb has only the in-frame clones, and not every one. The top ten hold 2.5% to 3.5% of the sample, which has a few hundred thousand clones, 87% seen once. The sequencing sample was made of PBMCs or T cells enriched from blood (not recorded which). The receptor set was obtained from a woman aged 30 to 39 who had recovered from COVID-19. CDR3s include the opening cysteine and the closing phenylalanine or tryptophan. A D gene is named only where the DNA matches it firmly. Expanded clones get a size class; other rows say once, few or many, or leave the size out.

V gene	J gene	D gene	clone size	CDR3 protein	CDR3 DNA
TRBV9	TRBJ2-3	TRBD2	-	CASSARWREKTDTQYF	TGTGCCAGCAGCGCCCGATGGCGGGAGAAAACAGATACGCAGTATTTT
TRBV15	TRBJ1-3	-	few	CATSRDPDSGNTIYF	TGTGCCACCAGCAGAGATCCGGACAGTGGAAACACCATATATTTT
TRBV3-1/TRBV3-2	TRBJ2-1	TRBD2	-	CASSQVAPSGGGIDNEQFF	TGTGCCAGCAGCCAAGTGGCCCCCAGCGGGGGGGGGATTGACAATGAGCAGTTCTTC
TRBV4-1	TRBJ1-1	-	-	CASSQQLLMNTEAFF	TGCGCCAGCAGCCAACAATTACTCATGAACACTGAAGCTTTCTTT
TRBV5-1	TRBJ1-2	TRBD1	-	CASSTETGDGYTF	TGCGCCAGCAGCACCGAGACAGGGGATGGCTACACCTTC
TRBV9	TRBJ1-2	-	-	CASSEGRELYGYTF	TGTGCCAGCAGTGAGGGACGGGAGCTCTATGGCTACACCTTC
TRBV19	TRBJ1-2	TRBD1	-	CASSIDQTGYYGYTF	TGTGCCAGTAGTATAGATCAGACAGGGTATTATGGCTACACCTTC
TRBV19	TRBJ2-1	-	once	CASSIGGQAVEQFF	TGTGCCAGTAGTATAGGGGGGCAAGCGGTTGAGCAGTTCTTC
TRBV28	TRBJ2-3	-	-	CASSPGHRDTQYF	TGTGCCAGCAGCCCGGGACATCGAGATACGCAGTATTTT
TRBV5-6	TRBJ2-5	-	few	CASSGGRIGETQYF	TGTGCCAGCAGCGGAGGCAGGATCGGGGAGACCCAGTACTTC
TRBV2	TRBJ1-1	-	once	CASSEWASTEAFF	TGTGCCAGCAGTGAGTGGGCCAGCACTGAAGCTTTCTTT
TRBV28	TRBJ1-2	TRBD1	-	CASSLINAGGYGYTF	TGTGCCAGCAGTTTAATTAACGCAGGGGGGTATGGCTACACCTTC
TRBV11-2	TRBJ2-7	TRBD2	once	CASSLDWAGRDYEQYF	TGTGCCAGCAGCTTAGATTGGGCAGGGAGGGACTACGAGCAGTACTTC
TRBV2	TRBJ1-5	TRBD1	-	CASSVGTGDQPQHF	TGTGCCAGCAGTGTGGGGACAGGGGATCAGCCCCAGCATTTT
TRBV5-5	TRBJ1-2	-	-	CASSSQGRNYGYTF	TGTGCCAGCAGCTCGCAGGGGCGCAACTATGGCTACACCTTC
TRBV3-1/TRBV3-2	TRBJ2-7	TRBD2	-	CASSPTSGGSYEQYF	TGTGCCAGCAGCCCGACCAGCGGGGGCAGCTACGAGCAGTACTTC
TRBV28	TRBJ1-2	-	-	CASNSLGVGYTF	TGTGCCAGCAATTCCTTAGGGGTCGGCTACACCTTC
TRBV7-9	TRBJ2-7	-	-	CASSSPGSSYEQYF	TGTGCCAGCAGCTCCCCAGGAAGCTCCTACGAGCAGTACTTC
TRBV5-5	TRBJ2-1	-	-	CASSFAGNNEQFF	TGTGCCAGCAGCTTCGCAGGTAACAATGAGCAGTTCTTC
TRBV30	TRBJ2-5	TRBD2	once	CAWSVTGGPRETQYF	TGTGCCTGGAGTGTGACGGGGGGGCCGAGGGAGACCCAGTACTTC
TRBV5-5	TRBJ2-1	TRBD2	once	CASSLRAGVNEQFF	TGTGCCAGCAGCTTGAGAGCGGGGGTTAATGAGCAGTTCTTC
TRBV11-2	TRBJ2-7	TRBD1	-	CASSLGQAYTYEQYF	TGTGCCAGCAGCCTTGGACAGGCTTACACCTACGAGCAGTACTTC
TRBV27	TRBJ2-7	-	-	CASSPLAFYEQYF	TGTGCCAGCAGCCCCCTAGCGTTCTACGAGCAGTACTTC
TRBV5-4	TRBJ2-5	TRBD1	-	CASSPGTAQETQYF	TGTGCCAGCAGCCCCGGGACAGCACAAGAGACCCAGTACTTC
TRBV5-4	TRBJ2-3	TRBD1	-	CASSPDRGSDTQYF	TGTGCCAGCAGCCCGGACAGGGGGTCCGATACGCAGTATTTT
TRBV29-1	TRBJ1-3	-	-	CSVETGFFGSGNTIYF	TGCAGCGTTGAAACAGGGTTTTTCGGCTCTGGAAACACCATATATTTT
TRBV14	TRBJ1-1	TRBD1	-	CASSQWTGGNTEAFF	TGTGCCAGCAGCCAATGGACAGGGGGGAACACTGAAGCTTTCTTT
TRBV12-3/TRBV12-4	TRBJ1-1	-	-	CASRALGGTEAFF	TGTGCCAGCAGGGCTTTGGGGGGCACTGAAGCTTTCTTT
TRBV4-1	TRBJ2-3	-	-	CASSQYSGSTDTQYF	TGCGCCAGCAGCCAATATTCCGGGAGCACAGATACGCAGTATTTT
TRBV2	TRBJ1-2	TRBD1	-	CASREQGTGNFGYTF	TGTGCCAGCAGGGAGCAAGGGACAGGGAACTTCGGCTACACCTTC
TRBV11-3	TRBJ2-2	TRBD1	once	CASSSGQGATGELFF	TGTGCCAGCAGCTCGGGACAGGGGGCCACCGGGGAGCTGTTTTTT
TRBV5-1	TRBJ1-1	-	-	CASSLAWGRGNTEAFF	TGCGCCAGCAGCCTGGCATGGGGGCGAGGGAACACTGAAGCTTTCTTT
TRBV24-1	TRBJ2-1	TRBD1	few	CATSDLDKGTGYNEQFF	TGTGCCACCAGTGATTTAGATAAAGGGACAGGGTACAATGAGCAGTTCTTC
TRBV5-1	TRBJ2-5	-	-	CASSLDVLGGNAQYF	TGCGCCAGCAGCTTGGATGTTCTTGGGGGGAATGCCCAGTACTTC
TRBV5-4	TRBJ2-7	-	-	CASSSGGKTNEQYF	TGTGCCAGCAGCTCAGGCGGGAAGACTAACGAGCAGTACTTC
TRBV9	TRBJ2-2	TRBD2	-	CASSEVAGAVNTGELFF	TGTGCCAGCAGCGAGGTAGCGGGAGCTGTAAACACCGGGGAGCTGTTTTTT